This TCR beta chain was captured in a study of blood T cell repertoires in COVID-19. Study-level information: COVID-19 samples collected from the United States, Italy and Spain covered acute and convalescent phases. T cells, B-cell-depleted T cells, or PBMCs provided the cDNA or gDNA that served as material.

Original handling: Using reference gene primer amplification, nucleated cell counts were estimated. Only in-frame clones appear in the TCRdb table, and some are missing; sequencing was by immunoSEQ multiplex PCR. V and J calls plus clone size are reproduced from that table; the DNA served to infer D and trimming. The sample shows roughly 190,000 clones, about 86% of them seen only once. The TCR comes from a man between 18 and 35 years old with active or convalescent COVID-19. The sequenced sample consisted of peripheral blood.

CDR3 loop: CATSDFKGGNQPQHF. The CDR3 DNA is TGTGCCACCAGTGATTTTAAGGGAGGCAATCAGCCCCAGCATTTT. This chain links TRBV24-1 with TRBJ1-5; D gene uncertain. V lost 1 base and J 2 bases, leaving 8 bases between the germline ends. Germline V gene lookup returns CDR1 KGHDR and CDR2 SFDVKD. This CDR3 contains 15 residues.